The 16 T cell receptor beta chains below were found in one sample sequenced in a study of T cells after yellow fever vaccination. TCRdb re-derived calls from the 5' RACE reads in MiXCR, one entry per CDR3 protein. The sample includes more than 300,000 distinct CDR3 sequences, around 7% of them seen just once. This specimen was PBMCs, taken about 49 days after the first yellow fever vaccination. The receptors shown here come from a man between 18 and 35 years old who received the YFV17D yellow fever vaccine.

This clonotype came up a few times. V usage is TRBV21-1 and J usage is TRBJ2-5; TRBD1 is the table's D call and was not checked against the DNA. TRBV21-1 is reported as a pseudogene. This CDR3 has 14 residues. The CDR3 region has the DNA TGTGCCAGCAGCATTGACAGGGGTCAAGAGACCCAGTACTTC. This gives the protein CASSIDRGQETQYF.

This clonotype came up a few times. The chain joins TRBV4-2 to TRBJ2-3; TRBD1 aligns across 7 bases. The CDR3 is 15 amino acids. Germline trimming cut 2 bases from V and 5 bases from J; bases unmatched to any gene: 7. Germline V lookup: CDR1 LGHNA, CDR2 YNFKEQ. CDR3 sequence: CASSQPDRTVDTQYF. DNA for the CDR3: TGTGCCAGCAGCCAACCGGACAGGACGGTAGATACGCAGTATTTT.

In DNA form, the CDR3 reads TGTGCCAGCAGCCGTACACTAGCGGGGACGGAGACCCAGTACTTC. It translates to CASSRTLAGTETQYF. The chain joins TRBV12-3 or TRBV12-4 to TRBJ2-5; 10 bases align to TRBD2. This CDR3 is 15 amino acids long. V was clipped by 6 bases and J by 5 bases; unmatched bases: 9.

This clonotype came up a few times. The chain couples TRBV12-3 or TRBV12-4 to TRBJ1-2; the D gene is possibly TRBD1 (6 bases). The V gene lost 5 bases and the J gene lost 4 bases, with 17 bases spanning the gap. The CDR3 sequence is 15 residues long. CDR3 sequence reads: CASSTGTKVGYGYTF. The CDR3 nucleotides are TGTGCCAGCAGTACTGGGACAAAAGTAGGCTATGGCTACACCTTC.

This clonotype was recorded at least ten times. The J gene is TRBJ2-3, the V gene TRBV7-2, with 8 bases fitting TRBD2. The V gene end was trimmed by 1 base and the J gene end by 4 bases; junction bases not matched to a gene: 7. The CDR3 has 16 residues. Germline CDR1 SGHTA, CDR2 FQGNSA. The CDR3 spells CASSLVGTSFADTQYF. The DNA of the CDR3 is TGTGCCAGCAGCTTAGTGGGGACTAGTTTTGCAGATACGCAGTATTTT.

Of note for this clonotype: A much bigger clone sits one base away, suggesting this may be a read error. The chain couples TRBV7-9 to TRBJ2-5; a weak D match, TRBD1 (6 bases). The germline gives CDR1 SEHNR, CDR2 FQNEAQ (reference sequence). The CDR3 runs to 14 residues. CDR3 in amino acids: CASIQGEGQATQYF. The CDR3 coding sequence is TGTGCCAGCATACAGGGAGAGGGGCAAGCGACCCAGTACTTC.

This chain connects TRBV14 to TRBJ2-1, with D perhaps TRBD1 (6 bases). The CDR3 is 17 residues long. Germline loops: CDR1 SGHDN, CDR2 FVKESK. Trimming cost V 1 base and J 2 bases, with 15 bases left between them. The CDR3 nucleotides read TGTGCCAGCAGCCAAGCCTCTCGGGACACAGCCTACAATGAGCAGTTCTTC. As protein: CASSQASRDTAYNEQFF.

The chain links TRBV28 to TRBJ2-5; 10 bases map to TRBD1. The CDR3 loop spans 17 amino acids. The germline CDR1 and CDR2 sequences are MDHEN and SYDVKM. Unmatched junction bases numbered 8, after V lost 2 bases and J lost 2 bases. The CDR3 DNA is TGTGCCAGCAGTTTACCTCCGGACAGGGGGTATCAAGAGACCCAGTACTTC. This encodes CASSLPPDRGYQETQYF.

This clonotype was observed a few times. The chain is built from TRBV29-1 and TRBJ1-2; D is perhaps TRBD1 (5 bases). Germline V gene lookup returns CDR1 SQVTM and CDR2 ANQGSEA. Trimming took off 6 bases at V and 6 bases at J, with 17 bases between the two ends. There are 13 residues in the CDR3. In DNA form, the CDR3 reads TGCAGCGTGACCCTGGGGCAGGGCGATGGCTACACCTTC. Its protein is CSVTLGQGDGYTF.

Details on this clonotype: Germline is not matched at one junction end, which may reflect a read error. The chain links TRBV29-1 to TRBJ2-5; 9 bases match TRBD2. The CDR3 sequence is 13 residues long. Germline V lookup: CDR1 SQVTM, CDR2 ANQGSEA. CDR3 in DNA: TGCAGCGTACAGCGGGGGGCGGAGGAGACCCAGTCCTTC. Protein: CSVQRGAEETQSF.

The chain recombines TRBV5-1 with TRBJ1-1; TRBD1 matches 8 bases. Germline-derived CDR1 and CDR2 are SGHRS and YFSETQ. The CDR3 contains 16 residues. V gave up 4 bases and J gave up 1 base; unmatched junction bases: 9. The CDR3 spells CASSTATGVTNTEAFF. CDR3 in DNA: TGCGCCAGCAGCACCGCGACAGGGGTGACGAACACTGAAGCTTTCTTT. Using reference TRBV5-1 and TRBJ1-1 for the parts outside the CDR3, the full variable domain is KAGVTQTPRYLIKTRGQQVTLSCSPISGHRSVSWYQQTPGQGLQFLFEYFSETQRNKGNFPGRFSGRQFSNSRSEMNVSTLELGDSALYLCASSTATGVTNTEAFFGQGTRLTVV.

The V and J genes are TRBV5-1 and TRBJ1-2; TRBD1 might be the D (6 bases). This CDR3 contains 15 residues. Trimming took 0 bases from V and 4 from J, leaving 13 bases between them. Germline V gene lookup returns CDR1 SGHRS and CDR2 YFSETQ. The CDR3 DNA follows: TGCGCCAGCAGCTTGGAGGGGGTCGGACCCTATGGCTACACCTTC. As protein: CASSLEGVGPYGYTF.

This clonotype was seen a handful of times. This chain uses TRBV9 with TRBJ2-3; 8 nucleotides align to TRBD2. CDR3 length equals 15 residues. V lost 3 bases to trimming and J lost 4 bases; unmatched junction nucleotides: 7. Germline lookup yields CDR1 SGDLS and CDR2 YYNGEE. CDR3 loop: CASSGSGTLADTQYF. The CDR3 region has the DNA TGTGCCAGCAGCGGTAGCGGGACCTTGGCAGATACGCAGTATTTT.

The rearrangement links TRBV3-1 to TRBJ2-7; 8 bases are a match to TRBD1. CDR1 and CDR2 (germline): LGHDT, YNNKEL (reference sequence). The length of the CDR3 is 15 residues. J was trimmed by 5 bases and V by 0 bases; bases with no gene match: 6. This chain's CDR3 is CASSQDIQGANEQYF. The CDR3 bases are TGTGCCAGCAGCCAAGATATCCAGGGGGCAAACGAGCAGTACTTC.

The CDR3 spells CASSWRSRDTGELFF. CDR3 nucleotides: TGCGCCAGCAGCTGGCGAAGCAGGGACACCGGGGAGCTGTTTTTT. This chain connects TRBV5-1 to TRBJ2-2; D might be TRBD1 (5 bases). There are 15 residues in the CDR3. V lost 3 bases and J 3 bases, leaving 12 bases between the germline ends. Germline V gene sequence: CDR1 SGHRS, CDR2 YFSETQ.

This chain joins TRBV10-3 and TRBJ2-7; 9 nucleotides align to TRBD1. Trimming at V came to 4 bases and at J to 7 bases, leaving 14 bases not matched to a gene. This CDR3 is 16 amino acids long. CDR1 is ENHRY and CDR2 is SYGVKD in the germline V gene. The CDR3 region is CAISGQGVSDIREQYV. The CDR3 DNA is TGTGCCATCAGTGGACAGGGGGTTTCAGACATTCGAGAGCAGTACGTC.